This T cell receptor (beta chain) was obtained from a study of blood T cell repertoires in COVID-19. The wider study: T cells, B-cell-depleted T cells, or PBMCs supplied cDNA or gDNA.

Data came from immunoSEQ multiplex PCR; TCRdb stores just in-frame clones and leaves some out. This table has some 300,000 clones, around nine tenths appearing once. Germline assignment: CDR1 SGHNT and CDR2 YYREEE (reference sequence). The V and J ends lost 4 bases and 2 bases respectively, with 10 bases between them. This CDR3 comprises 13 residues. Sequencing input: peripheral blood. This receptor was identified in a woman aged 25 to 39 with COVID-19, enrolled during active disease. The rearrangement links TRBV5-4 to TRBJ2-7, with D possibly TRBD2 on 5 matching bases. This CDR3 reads CASSQDGAYEQYV. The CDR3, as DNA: TGTGCCAGCAGCCAGGACGGGGCCTACGAGCAGTACGTC.